The 4 T cell receptor beta chains presented below share a single source sample, sequenced in a study of T cell clones after liver transplantation. Libraries were prepared by immunoSEQ multiplex PCR; TCRdb keeps only in-frame clonotypes and omits some of them. Of tens of thousands of clones detected, almost 95% appear once; the ten largest clones hold 0.85% to 1%. This specimen was CD4+ T cells from blood, taken roughly 26 months after liver transplant. Receptor source: a human patient who received a liver transplant. The graft donor may be the source of some T cells.

The chain has TRBV5-6 and TRBJ2-5; D call uncertain. The V and J ends lost 2 bases and 2 bases respectively, with 1 base between them. From germline, CDR1 is SGHDT and CDR2 YYEEEE. The length of the CDR3 is 11 residues. In nucleotides, the CDR3 is TGTGCCAGCAGCTTTCAAGAGACCCAGTACTTC. Its protein is CASSFQETQYF.

This chain joins TRBV19 and TRBJ1-3; D is uncertain. The V and J ends lost 3 bases and 0 bases respectively, with 3 bases between them. Germline V CDR1 and CDR2: LNHDA, SQIVND (reference sequence). The CDR3 has 13 amino acids. In DNA, the CDR3 is TGTGCCAGTAGTATTCTCTCTGGAAACACCATATATTTT. This codes for CASSILSGNTIYF.

The gene calls are TRBV25-1 and TRBJ2-6; unclear D gene. Germline V lookup: CDR1 MGHDK, CDR2 SYGVNS. The CDR3 runs to 15 residues. V gave up 1 base and J gave up 1 base, with 5 bases separating them. The CDR3 spells CASSEFGSGANVLTF. The DNA for the CDR3 is TGTGCCAGCAGTGAATTCGGGTCTGGGGCCAACGTCCTGACTTTC.

The V and J genes are TRBV5-1 and TRBJ1-5, with 7 bases aligning to TRBD1. CDR3 length equals 15 residues. Unmatched junction bases numbered 10, after V lost 0 bases and J lost 10 bases. Germline assignment: CDR1 SGHRS and CDR2 YFSETQ. CDR3 in amino acids: CASSLETGQVFPQHF. CDR3 DNA sequence: TGCGCCAGCAGCTTGGAGACAGGGCAAGTCTTCCCCCAGCATTTT.